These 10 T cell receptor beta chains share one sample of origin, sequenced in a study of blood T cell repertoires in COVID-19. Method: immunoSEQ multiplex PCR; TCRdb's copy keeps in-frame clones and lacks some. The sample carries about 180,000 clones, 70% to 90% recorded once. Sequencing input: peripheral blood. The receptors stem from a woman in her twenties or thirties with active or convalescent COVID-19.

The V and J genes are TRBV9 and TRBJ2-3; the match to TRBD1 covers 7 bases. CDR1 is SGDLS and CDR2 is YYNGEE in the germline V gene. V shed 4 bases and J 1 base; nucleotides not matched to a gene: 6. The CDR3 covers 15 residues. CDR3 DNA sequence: TGTGCCAGCAGCCCAAGACAGGGACGCACAGATACGCAGTATTTT. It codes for CASSPRQGRTDTQYF.

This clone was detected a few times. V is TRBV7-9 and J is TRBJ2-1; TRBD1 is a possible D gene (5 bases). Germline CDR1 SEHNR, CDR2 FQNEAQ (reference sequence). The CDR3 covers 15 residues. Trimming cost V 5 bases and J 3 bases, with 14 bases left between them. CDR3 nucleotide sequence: TGTGCCAGCAGCCCCCCAGGGCGACTCTACAATGAGCAGTTCTTC. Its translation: CASSPPGRLYNEQFF. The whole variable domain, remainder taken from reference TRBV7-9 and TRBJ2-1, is DTGVSQNPRHKITKRGQNVTFRCDPISEHNRLYWYRQTLGQGPEFLTYFQNEAQLEKSRLLSDRFSAERPKGSFSTLEIQRTEQGDSAMYLCASSPPGRLYNEQFFGPGTRLTVL.

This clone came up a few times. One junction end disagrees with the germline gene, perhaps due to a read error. CDR3 sequence: CASSLTVNTEAFF. The CDR3 coding sequence is TGTGCTAGCAGCCTTACAGTGAACACTGAAGCTTTCTTT. The chain joins TRBV7-7 to TRBJ1-1, with D uncertain. The CDR3 length is 13 residues. Per germline, CDR1 SSHAT and CDR2 FNYEAQ (reference sequence).

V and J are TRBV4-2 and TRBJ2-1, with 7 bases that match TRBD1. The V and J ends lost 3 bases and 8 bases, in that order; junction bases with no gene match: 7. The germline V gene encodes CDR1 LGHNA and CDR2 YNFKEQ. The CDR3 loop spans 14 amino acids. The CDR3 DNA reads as TGTGCCAGCAGCCAGGCGACAGGGATTGATGAGCAGTTCTTC. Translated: CASSQATGIDEQFF.

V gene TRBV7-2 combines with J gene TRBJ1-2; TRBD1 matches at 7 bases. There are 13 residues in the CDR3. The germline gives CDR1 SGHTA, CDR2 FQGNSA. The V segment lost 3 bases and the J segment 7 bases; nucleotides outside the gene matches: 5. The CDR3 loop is CASSFDRVGGYTF. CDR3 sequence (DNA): TGTGCCAGCAGCTTTGACAGGGTGGGTGGCTACACCTTC.

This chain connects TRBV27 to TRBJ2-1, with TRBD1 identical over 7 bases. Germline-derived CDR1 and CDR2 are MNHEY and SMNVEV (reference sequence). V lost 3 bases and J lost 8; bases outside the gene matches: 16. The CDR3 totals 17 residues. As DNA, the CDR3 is TGTGCCAGCAGTTTCTCTAAGTATCGACAGGGTATCCATGAGCAGTTCTTC. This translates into CASSFSKYRQGIHEQFF.

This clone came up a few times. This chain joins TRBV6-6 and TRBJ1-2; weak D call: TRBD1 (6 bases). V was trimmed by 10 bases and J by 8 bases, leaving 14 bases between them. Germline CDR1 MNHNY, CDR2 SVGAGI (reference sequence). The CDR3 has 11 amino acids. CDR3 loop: CATQGYFGYTF. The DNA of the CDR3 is TGTGCCACCCAGGGGTATTTCGGCTACACCTTC.

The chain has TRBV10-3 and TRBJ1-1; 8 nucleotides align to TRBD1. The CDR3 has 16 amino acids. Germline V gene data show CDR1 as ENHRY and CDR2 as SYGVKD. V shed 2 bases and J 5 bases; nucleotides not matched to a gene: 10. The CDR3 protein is CAISEPRTGSRTEAFF. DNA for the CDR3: TGTGCCATCAGTGAGCCCCGGACAGGGAGTAGGACTGAAGCTTTCTTT.

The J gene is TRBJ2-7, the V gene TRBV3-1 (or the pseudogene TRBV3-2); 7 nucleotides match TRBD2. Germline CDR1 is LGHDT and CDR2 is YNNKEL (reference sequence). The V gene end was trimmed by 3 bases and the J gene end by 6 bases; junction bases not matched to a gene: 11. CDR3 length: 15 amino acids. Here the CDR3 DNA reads TGTGCCAGCAGCCAGTACATGGGAGGGTCTGGCGAGCAGTACTTC. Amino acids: CASSQYMGGSGEQYF.

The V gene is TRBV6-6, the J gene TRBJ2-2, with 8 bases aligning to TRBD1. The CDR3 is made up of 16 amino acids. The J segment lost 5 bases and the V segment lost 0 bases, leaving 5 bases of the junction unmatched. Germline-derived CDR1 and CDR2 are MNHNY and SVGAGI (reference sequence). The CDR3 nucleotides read TGTGCCAGCAGTTACTCTACAGGGGGAGGAACCGGGGAGCTGTTTTTT. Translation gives CASSYSTGGGTGELFF.